These T cell receptor beta chains were read from a single sample in a study of monozygotic twins with inflammatory bowel disease. TCRdb reprocessed the 5' RACE reads and reports one entry per CDR3 protein, with no DNA. Its listing shows 310,000 or so distinct CDR3 sequences. The sample consisted of blood. These TCRs come from a human donor with ulcerative colitis or Crohn's disease, or a healthy co-twin of an affected twin (not recorded which). The CDR3 runs from the conserved cysteine through the conserved F or W. Clone size is stated in some rows and not others, as once, few, many or a class when expanded.

size,J,V,CDR3
.,TRBJ2-7,TRBV20-1,CSASGPYYEQYF
.,TRBJ2-1,TRBV5-1,CASKSTSGYNEQFF
medium-sized,TRBJ2-1,TRBV7-2,CASSLAGVYNEQFF
.,TRBJ2-3,TRBV4-1,CASSQDGTITDTQYF
.,TRBJ2-7,TRBV6-2/TRBV6-3,CASSMIYGTSQSYEQYF
.,TRBJ2-1,TRBV20-1,CSAISFAGDSYNEQFF
.,TRBJ1-1,TRBV20-1,CSAQGWGVEAFF
.,TRBJ2-7,TRBV20-1,CSARRQQGLRYEQYF
.,TRBJ2-4,TRBV21-1,CASSPTGRLKNIQYF
.,TRBJ2-1,TRBV12-3/TRBV12-4,CASSLTGRTPSFF
.,TRBJ2-5,TRBV14,CASSATWETQYF
.,TRBJ1-5,TRBV28,CASREGKVNQPQHF
.,TRBJ2-3,TRBV24-1,CAIGTSGGVLDTQYF
.,TRBJ2-3,TRBV7-2,CASSLVFSAGTTDTQYF
.,TRBJ2-1,TRBV7-8,CASSFETSRPYNEQFF
.,TRBJ2-2,TRBV4-3,CASSQGQGAHTGELFF
.,TRBJ1-5,TRBV6-8,CASSYGVYSNQPQHF
.,TRBJ2-5,TRBV20-1,CSARVWWGFQETQYF
.,TRBJ2-5,TRBV5-1,CASSLVTGMGQETQYF
.,TRBJ2-5,TRBV7-9,CASSLGQGAQYF
.,TRBJ2-2,TRBV11-3,CASSPRGGQVPNTGELFF
.,TRBJ2-7,TRBV12-5,CASGPGTGVSEQYF
.,TRBJ1-2,TRBV5-1,CASSLGSPGGLYGYTF
.,TRBJ2-7,TRBV5-1,CASKEKAGIIYEQYF
.,TRBJ2-7,TRBV27,CASSWDGSSYEQYF
.,TRBJ1-4,TRBV7-9,CASSSGTGAGEKLFF
.,TRBJ2-1,TRBV25-1,CASSDPGLASGDEQFF
.,TRBJ1-6,TRBV4-1,CASSLRTGFDNSPLHF
.,TRBJ1-1,TRBV5-1,CASSKWTENTEAFF
.,TRBJ2-1,TRBV7-2,CASSFAGAYNEQFF
.,TRBJ2-1,TRBV5-1,CASLGQGIDNEQFF
.,TRBJ2-3,TRBV20-1,CSATNGGSNTDTQYF
.,TRBJ2-7,TRBV5-1,CASSSPRTGPYEQYF
.,TRBJ2-1,TRBV10-2,CASRTSDINNEQFF
.,TRBJ2-7,TRBV20-1,CSRPGGMGYEQYF
.,TRBJ2-1,TRBV4-3,CASSQELASFSYNEQFF
.,TRBJ2-1,TRBV4-1,CASSQVPSGSNEQFF
.,TRBJ1-1,TRBV12-3/TRBV12-4,CASSPNRVDTEAFF
.,TRBJ1-6,TRBV3-1,CASSQAPRTGGGSPLHF